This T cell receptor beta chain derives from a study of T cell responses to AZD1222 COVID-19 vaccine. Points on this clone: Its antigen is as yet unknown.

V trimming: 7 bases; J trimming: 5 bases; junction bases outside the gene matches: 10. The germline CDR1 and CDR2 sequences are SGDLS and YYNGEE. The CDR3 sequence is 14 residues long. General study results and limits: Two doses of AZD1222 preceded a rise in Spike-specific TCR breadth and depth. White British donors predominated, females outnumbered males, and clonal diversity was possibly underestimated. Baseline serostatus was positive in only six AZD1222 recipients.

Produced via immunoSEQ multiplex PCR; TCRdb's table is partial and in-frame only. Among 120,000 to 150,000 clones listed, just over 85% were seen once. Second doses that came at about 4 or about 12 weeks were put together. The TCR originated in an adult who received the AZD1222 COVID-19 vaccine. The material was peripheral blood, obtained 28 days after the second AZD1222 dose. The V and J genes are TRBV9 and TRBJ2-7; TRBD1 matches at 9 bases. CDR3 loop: CASGTGYGVNEQYF. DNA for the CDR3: TGTGCCAGCGGGACAGGGTATGGGGTTAACGAGCAGTACTTC.